Below, one T cell receptor beta chain is given with its context. CDR1 LNHDA and CDR2 SQIVND come from the germline V gene (reference sequence). This CDR3 contains 14 residues. V was pared by 7 bases and J by 0 bases, with 2 bases of the junction left unmatched. This sample stems from a study of PD-L1 blockade in urothelial cancer. Background on the study: Patients had been given 0 to 3 earlier chemotherapy regimens. Blood underwent analysis 3 weeks (second dose) and 6 weeks after treatment began.

TCR analog templates of synthetic origin were spiked into each PCR. TCRdb's table, derived via immunoSEQ multiplex PCR, lists solely in-frame clones and lacks some. The sample consists of about 29,000 clones, 87% of them appearing once. This chain connects TRBV19 to TRBJ2-2; 7 bases align to TRBD1. The clonotype comes from a man aged 45-65 years with urothelial cancer. The material sequenced was PBMCs, taken around atezolizumab (anti-PD-L1) treatment. The CDR3 coding sequence is TGTGCCAGTAAGGGACAGACGAACACCGGGGAGCTGTTTTTT. It encodes CASKGQTNTGELFF.